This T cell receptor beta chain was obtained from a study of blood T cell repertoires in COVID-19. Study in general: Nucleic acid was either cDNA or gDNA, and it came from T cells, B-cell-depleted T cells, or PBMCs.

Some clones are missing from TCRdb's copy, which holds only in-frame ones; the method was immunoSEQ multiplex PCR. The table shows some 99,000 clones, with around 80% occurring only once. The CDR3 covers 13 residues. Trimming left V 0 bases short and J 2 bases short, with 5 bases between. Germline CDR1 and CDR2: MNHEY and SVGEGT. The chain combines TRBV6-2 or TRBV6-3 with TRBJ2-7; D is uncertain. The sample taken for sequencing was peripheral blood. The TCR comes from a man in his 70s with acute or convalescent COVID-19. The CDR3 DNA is TGTGCCAGCAGTTACTCGTTAGCCTACGAGCAGTACTTC. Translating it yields CASSYSLAYEQYF.